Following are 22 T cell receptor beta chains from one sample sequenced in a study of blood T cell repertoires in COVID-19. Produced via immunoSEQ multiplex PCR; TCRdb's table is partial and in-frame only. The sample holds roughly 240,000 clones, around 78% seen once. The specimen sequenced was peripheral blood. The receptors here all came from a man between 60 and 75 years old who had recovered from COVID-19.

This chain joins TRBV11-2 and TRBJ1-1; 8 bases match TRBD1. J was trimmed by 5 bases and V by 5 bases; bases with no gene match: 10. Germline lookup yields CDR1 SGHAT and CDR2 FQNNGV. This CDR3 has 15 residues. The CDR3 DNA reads TGTGCCAGCAGCCCCCGGGACAGGAGGTATACTGAAGCTTTCTTT. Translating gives CASSPRDRRYTEAFF.

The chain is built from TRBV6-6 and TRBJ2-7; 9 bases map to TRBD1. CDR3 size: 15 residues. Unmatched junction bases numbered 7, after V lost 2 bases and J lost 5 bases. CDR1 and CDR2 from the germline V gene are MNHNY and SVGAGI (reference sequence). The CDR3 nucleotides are TGTGCCAGCAGTTACAACCGGGACAGGGCCCACGAGCAGTACTTC. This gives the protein CASSYNRDRAHEQYF.

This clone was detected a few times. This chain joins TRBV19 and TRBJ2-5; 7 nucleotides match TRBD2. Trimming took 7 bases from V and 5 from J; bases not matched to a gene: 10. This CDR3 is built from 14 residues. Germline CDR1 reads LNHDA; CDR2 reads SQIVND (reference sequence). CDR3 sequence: CASKEGGNRETQYF. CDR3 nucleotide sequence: TGTGCCAGTAAGGAGGGAGGGAATCGGGAGACCCAGTACTTC.

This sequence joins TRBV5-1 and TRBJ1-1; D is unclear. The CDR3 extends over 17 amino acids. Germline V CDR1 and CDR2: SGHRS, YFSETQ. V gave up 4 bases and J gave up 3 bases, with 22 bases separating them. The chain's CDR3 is CASSLNVRGARDTEAFF. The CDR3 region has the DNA TGCGCCAGCAGCCTGAATGTTCGAGGAGCGCGGGACACTGAAGCTTTCTTT. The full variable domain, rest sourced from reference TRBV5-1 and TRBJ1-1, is KAGVTQTPRYLIKTRGQQVTLSCSPISGHRSVSWYQQTPGQGLQFLFEYFSETQRNKGNFPGRFSGRQFSNSRSEMNVSTLELGDSALYLCASSLNVRGARDTEAFFGQGTRLTVV.

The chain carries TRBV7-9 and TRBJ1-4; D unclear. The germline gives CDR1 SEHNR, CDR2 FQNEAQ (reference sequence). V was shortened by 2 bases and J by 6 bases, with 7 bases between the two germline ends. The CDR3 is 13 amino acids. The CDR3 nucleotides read TGTGCCAGCAGCTTATATCCTCATGAAAAACTGTTTTTT. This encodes CASSLYPHEKLFF.

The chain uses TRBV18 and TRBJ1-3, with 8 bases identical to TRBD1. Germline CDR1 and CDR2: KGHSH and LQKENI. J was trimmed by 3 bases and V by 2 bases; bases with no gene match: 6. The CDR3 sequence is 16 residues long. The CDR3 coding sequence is TGTGCCAGCTCACCAACAGGACAGGGTTATGGAAACACCATATATTTT. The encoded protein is CASSPTGQGYGNTIYF.

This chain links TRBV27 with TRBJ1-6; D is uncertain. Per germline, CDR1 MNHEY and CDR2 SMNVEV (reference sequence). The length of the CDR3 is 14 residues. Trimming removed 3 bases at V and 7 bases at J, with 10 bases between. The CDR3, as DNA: TGTGCCAGCAGTTTCCGTTCTACGAATTCACCCCTCCACTTT. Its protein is CASSFRSTNSPLHF.

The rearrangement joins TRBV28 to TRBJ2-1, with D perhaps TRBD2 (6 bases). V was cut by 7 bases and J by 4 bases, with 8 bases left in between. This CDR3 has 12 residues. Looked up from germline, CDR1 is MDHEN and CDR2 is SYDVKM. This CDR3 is CASTGTYNEQFF. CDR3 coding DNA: TGTGCCAGCACCGGGACTTACAATGAGCAGTTCTTC.

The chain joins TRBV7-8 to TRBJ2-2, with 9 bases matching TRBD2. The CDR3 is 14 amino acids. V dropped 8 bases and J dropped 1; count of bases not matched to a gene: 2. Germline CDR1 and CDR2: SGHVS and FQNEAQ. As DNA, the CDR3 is TGTGCCAGCGGGACTAGCATGAACACCGGGGAGCTGTTTTTT. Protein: CASGTSMNTGELFF.

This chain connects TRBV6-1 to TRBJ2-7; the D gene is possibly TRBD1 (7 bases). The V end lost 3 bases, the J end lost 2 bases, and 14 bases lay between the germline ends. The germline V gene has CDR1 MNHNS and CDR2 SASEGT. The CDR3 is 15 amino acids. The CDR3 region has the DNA TGTGCCAGCAGTGATGTGGCGGGACAGACCTACGAGCAGTACTTC. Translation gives CASSDVAGQTYEQYF.

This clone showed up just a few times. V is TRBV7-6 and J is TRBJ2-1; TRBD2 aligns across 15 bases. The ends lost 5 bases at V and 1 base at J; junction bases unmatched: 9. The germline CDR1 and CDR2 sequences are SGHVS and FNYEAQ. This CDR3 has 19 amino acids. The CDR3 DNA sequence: TGTGCCAGCAGCACGGGACTAGCGGGAGGCGGGGGGTCCTACAATGAGCAGTTCTTC. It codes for CASSTGLAGGGGSYNEQFF. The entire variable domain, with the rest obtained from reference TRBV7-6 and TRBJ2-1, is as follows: GAGVSQSPRYKVTKRGQDVALRCDPISGHVSLYWYRQALGQGPEFLTYFNYEAQQDKSGLPNDRFSAERPEGSISTLTIQRTEQRDSAMYRCASSTGLAGGGGSYNEQFFGPGTRLTVL.

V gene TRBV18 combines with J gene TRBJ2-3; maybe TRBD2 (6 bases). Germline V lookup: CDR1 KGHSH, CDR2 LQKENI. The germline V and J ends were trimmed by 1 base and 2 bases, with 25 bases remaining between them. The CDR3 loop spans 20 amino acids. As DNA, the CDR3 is TGTGCCAGCTCACCACTCTCCGGGGGACCCTACCATTCCTCCACAGATACGCAGTATTTT. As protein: CASSPLSGGPYHSSTDTQYF.

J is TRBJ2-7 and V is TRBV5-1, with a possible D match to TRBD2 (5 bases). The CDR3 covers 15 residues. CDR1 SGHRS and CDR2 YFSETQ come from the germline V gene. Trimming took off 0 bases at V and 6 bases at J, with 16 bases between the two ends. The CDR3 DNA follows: TGCGCCAGCAGCTTGGGTCCTAGCTCGGAAGGCGAGCAGTACTTC. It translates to CASSLGPSSEGEQYF.

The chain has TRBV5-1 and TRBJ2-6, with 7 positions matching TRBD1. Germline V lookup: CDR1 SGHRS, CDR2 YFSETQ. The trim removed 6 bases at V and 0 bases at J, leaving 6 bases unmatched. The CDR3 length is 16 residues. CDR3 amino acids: CASTGQITSGANVLTF. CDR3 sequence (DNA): TGCGCCAGCACGGGACAGATAACCTCTGGGGCCAACGTCCTGACTTTC.

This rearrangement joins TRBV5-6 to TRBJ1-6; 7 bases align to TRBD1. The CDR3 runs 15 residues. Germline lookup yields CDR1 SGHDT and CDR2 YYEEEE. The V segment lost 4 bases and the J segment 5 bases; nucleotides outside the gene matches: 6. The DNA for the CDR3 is TGTGCCAGCAGCCCCCCCGGGACAGATAATTCACCCCTCCACTTT. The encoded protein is CASSPPGTDNSPLHF. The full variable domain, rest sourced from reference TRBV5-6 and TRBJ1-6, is DAGVTQSPTHLIKTRGQQVTLRCSPKSGHDTVSWYQQALGQGPQFIFQYYEEEERQRGNFPDRFSGHQFPNYSSELNVNALLLGDSALYLCASSPPGTDNSPLHFGNGTRLTVT.

The CDR3, as DNA: TGTGCCAGCAGCGGACTAGCGGGAGTCCCCTACGAGCAGTACTTC. Translating it yields CASSGLAGVPYEQYF. The V call is TRBV6-2 or TRBV6-3, the J call TRBJ2-7; TRBD2 agrees at 13 bases. After removal of 6 bases from V and 2 bases from J, the junction contained 4 bases not matched to a gene. The CDR3 is made up of 15 amino acids. In germline, CDR1 is MNHEY, CDR2 SVGEGT.

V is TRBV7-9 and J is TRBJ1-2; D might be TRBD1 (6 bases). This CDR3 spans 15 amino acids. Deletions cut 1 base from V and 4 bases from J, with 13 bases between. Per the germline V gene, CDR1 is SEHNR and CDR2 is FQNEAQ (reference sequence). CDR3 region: CASSLVGQGTYGYTF. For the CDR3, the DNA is TGTGCCAGCAGCTTAGTCGGTCAGGGGACCTATGGCTACACCTTC.

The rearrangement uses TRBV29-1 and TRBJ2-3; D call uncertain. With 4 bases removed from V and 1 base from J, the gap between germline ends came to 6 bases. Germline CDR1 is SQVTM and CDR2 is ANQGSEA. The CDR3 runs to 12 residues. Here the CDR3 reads CSVVIGTDTQYF. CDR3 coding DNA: TGCAGCGTTGTAATAGGCACAGATACGCAGTATTTT.

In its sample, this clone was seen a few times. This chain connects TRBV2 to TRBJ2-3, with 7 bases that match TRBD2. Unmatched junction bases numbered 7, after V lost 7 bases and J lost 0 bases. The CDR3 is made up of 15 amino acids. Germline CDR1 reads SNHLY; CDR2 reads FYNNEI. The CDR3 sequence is CASTAGALSTDTQYF. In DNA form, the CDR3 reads TGTGCCAGCACGGCGGGAGCACTTAGCACAGATACGCAGTATTTT.

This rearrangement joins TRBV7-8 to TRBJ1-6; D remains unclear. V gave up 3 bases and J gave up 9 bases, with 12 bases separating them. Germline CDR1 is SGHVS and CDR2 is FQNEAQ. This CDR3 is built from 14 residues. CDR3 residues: CASSFRGERSPLHF. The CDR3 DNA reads TGTGCCAGCAGCTTCCGAGGAGAGCGTTCACCCCTCCACTTT.

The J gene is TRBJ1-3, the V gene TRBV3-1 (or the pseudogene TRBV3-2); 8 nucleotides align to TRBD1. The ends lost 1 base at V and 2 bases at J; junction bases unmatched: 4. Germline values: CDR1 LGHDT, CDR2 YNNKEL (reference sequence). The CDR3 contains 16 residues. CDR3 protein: CASSQGSGGTGNTIYF. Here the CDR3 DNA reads TGTGCCAGCAGCCAAGGTTCAGGGGGCACTGGAAACACCATATATTTT.

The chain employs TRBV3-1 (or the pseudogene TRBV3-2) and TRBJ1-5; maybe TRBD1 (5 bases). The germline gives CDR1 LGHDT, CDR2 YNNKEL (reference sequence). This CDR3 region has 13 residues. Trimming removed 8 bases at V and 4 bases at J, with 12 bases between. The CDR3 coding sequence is TGTGCCAGCGGGGACTCCCAGAATCAGCCCCAGCATTTT. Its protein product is CASGDSQNQPQHF.